Each of the 14 T cell receptor beta chains below was sequenced from the same sample in a study of cytomegalovirus exposure and HLA in healthy donors. Use of 60 Vbeta and 13 Jbeta primers characterized the PCR. TCRdb's copy holds only in-frame clones and misses some; the assay was immunoSEQ multiplex PCR. The table has around 61,000 clones, approximately 83% seen once. Input material: PBMCs. The receptors were gathered from a man aged 35-49 years in good health and CMV-seronegative.

The CDR3 sequence: CASSPRVDSSYNEQFF. The CDR3 DNA reads as TGTGCCAGCTCACCACGAGTCGATAGTTCCTACAATGAGCAGTTCTTC. V usage is TRBV18 and J usage is TRBJ2-1; unclear D gene. Germline CDR1 KGHSH, CDR2 LQKENI. V was clipped by 1 base and J by 1 base, with 11 bases between them. This CDR3 is 16 amino acids long. Filled out from reference TRBV18 and TRBJ2-1, the complete variable domain reads NAGVMQNPRHLVRRRGQEARLRCSPMKGHSHVYWYRQLPEEGLKFMVYLQKENIIDESGMPKERFSAEFPKEGPSILRIQQVVRGDSAAYFCASSPRVDSSYNEQFFGPGTRLTVL.

J is TRBJ2-6 and V is TRBV19; the match to TRBD2 covers 7 bases. The V segment lost 3 bases and the J segment 1 base; nucleotides outside the gene matches: 9. Per germline, CDR1 LNHDA and CDR2 SQIVND (reference sequence). The CDR3 runs to 18 residues. This CDR3 is CASSIGLMRGSGANVLTF. In DNA, the CDR3 is TGTGCCAGTAGTATTGGGCTTATGCGGGGGTCTGGGGCCAACGTCCTGACTTTC.

The rearrangement joins TRBV5-6 to TRBJ1-1, with D possibly matching TRBD1 (5 bases). V lost 2 bases and J 0 bases, leaving 11 bases between the germline ends. In germline, CDR1 is SGHDT, CDR2 YYEEEE. The CDR3 contains 15 residues. The CDR3 sequence is CASSLGVRMNTEAFF. In DNA form, the CDR3 reads TGTGCCAGCAGCTTAGGGGTCCGGATGAACACTGAAGCTTTCTTT.

CDR3 coding DNA: TGTGCCAGCAGCCCGGGGACAGGCATTAACTATGGCTACACCTTC. It specifies CASSPGTGINYGYTF. The V call is TRBV5-6, the J call TRBJ1-2; 8 bases are a match to TRBD1. This CDR3 contains 15 residues. J lost 1 base, V lost 4 bases, and 6 bases had no gene match. Germline lookup yields CDR1 SGHDT and CDR2 YYEEEE.

The chain is built from TRBV5-4 and TRBJ1-2; unclear D gene. This CDR3 has 14 amino acids. V gave up 4 bases and J gave up 4 bases, with 14 bases separating them. Per germline, CDR1 SGHNT and CDR2 YYREEE (reference sequence). CDR3 sequence reads: CASSPRSSIYGYTF. DNA of the CDR3: TGTGCCAGCAGCCCTCGGTCATCTATCTATGGCTACACCTTC.

J is TRBJ1-5 and V is TRBV7-9; possible D gene TRBD1, 5 bases. The V end was cut by 2 bases, the J end by 7 bases, with 12 bases between. CDR3 length: 14 amino acids. CDR1 and CDR2 from the germline V gene are SEHNR and FQNEAQ (reference sequence). DNA for the CDR3: TGTGCCAGCAGCTTATCGGGCGGGGGGCAGCCCCAGCATTTT. Translated: CASSLSGGGQPQHF.

The chain joins TRBV2 to TRBJ2-7, with TRBD2 as a possible D gene (5 bases). Trimming took off 4 bases at V and 3 bases at J, with 16 bases between the two ends. Germline lookup yields CDR1 SNHLY and CDR2 FYNNEI. The length of the CDR3 is 15 residues. The CDR3 sequence: CASSVSILGVYEQYV. The CDR3 DNA is TGTGCCAGCAGTGTGTCCATTTTGGGAGTCTACGAGCAGTACGTC.

In this sample, this clone turned up a few times. The rearrangement uses TRBV6-4 and TRBJ1-1; TRBD1 matches at 7 bases. CDR1 MRHNA and CDR2 SNTAGT come from the germline V gene. The trim removed 4 bases at V and 3 bases at J, leaving 2 bases unmatched. CDR3 length: 13 residues. The CDR3 region is CASSATGDTEAFF. Written as DNA, the CDR3 is TGTGCCAGCAGTGCAACAGGGGACACTGAAGCTTTCTTT.

The rearrangement links TRBV6-5 to TRBJ2-7, with D possibly matching TRBD1 (6 bases). The CDR3 runs 14 residues. Germline lookup yields CDR1 MNHEY and CDR2 SVGAGI. V was cut by 6 bases and J by 4 bases, with 16 bases left in between. CDR3 region: CASRSRDMKYEQYF. The DNA of the CDR3 is TGTGCCAGCAGGAGCCGGGACATGAAATACGAGCAGTACTTC.

This clone came up once. The CDR3 sequence: CASKVGTGVPYEQYF. The CDR3 nucleotides read TGTGCCAGCAAGGTCGGGACAGGTGTCCCCTACGAGCAGTACTTC. The genes are TRBV5-4 and TRBJ2-7; 8 bases map to TRBD1. Germline V lookup: CDR1 SGHNT, CDR2 YYREEE (reference sequence). The trim removed 6 bases at V and 2 bases at J, leaving 10 bases unmatched. CDR3 length: 15 residues.

CDR3 nucleotide sequence: TGTGCCAGCAGTAAAGGGACAGGGGGGATCACCGGGGAGCTGTTTTTT. It encodes CASSKGTGGITGELFF. The chain links TRBV27 to TRBJ2-2, with 11 nucleotides matching TRBD1. V lost 5 bases and J lost 4; bases outside the gene matches: 6. Germline V CDR1 and CDR2: MNHEY, SMNVEV (reference sequence). The CDR3 spans 16 residues.

V gene TRBV7-8 combines with J gene TRBJ1-5; 12 bases fit TRBD1. The CDR3 spans 18 residues. With V trimmed by 3 bases and J by 2 bases, 8 bases remained unmatched. Germline lookup yields CDR1 SGHVS and CDR2 FQNEAQ. The CDR3 spells CASSFPGQGARGNQPQHF. DNA for the CDR3: TGTGCCAGCAGCTTTCCGGGACAGGGGGCGCGGGGCAATCAGCCCCAGCATTTT.

The chain joins TRBV5-4 to TRBJ1-6; 9 bases line up with TRBD1. The CDR3 contains 13 residues. The junction had 7 bases not matched to a gene; V was cut back by 3 bases and J by 15 bases. CDR1 is SGHNT and CDR2 is YYREEE in the germline V gene (reference sequence). For the CDR3, the DNA is TGTGCCAGCAGCTCCCCACCGGGACAGGGCCTCCACTTT. Translated, it gives CASSSPPGQGLHF.

The count of this clone is one. This chain links TRBV7-7 with TRBJ2-2; 11 bases match TRBD1. CDR1 SSHAT and CDR2 FNYEAQ come from the germline V gene (reference sequence). Germline trimming cut 10 bases from V and 3 bases from J; bases unmatched to any gene: 4. This CDR3 spans 14 amino acids. In DNA, the CDR3 is TGTGCCACCGGACAGGGGGCCCACACCGGGGAGCTGTTTTTT. As protein: CATGQGAHTGELFF.